The clone carrying this T cell receptor (beta chain) was observed once. No antigen is known for it. The sample comes from a study of cytomegalovirus exposure and HLA in healthy donors. Broader study findings: One later analysis, an examination of the approximately 120 validation repertoires, found that first-cohort TCR clusters tended to co-occur in them.

Some clones are missing from TCRdb's copy, which holds only in-frame ones; the method was immunoSEQ multiplex PCR. In the table there are more than 110,000 clones, roughly nine tenths of which are singletons. The clonotype was recovered from a man between 18 and 29 years old in good health and CMV-seronegative. Sequencing used PBMCs.

The CDR3 spells CATSRAPTGSSYEQYF. The CDR3 DNA sequence: TGTGCCACCAGCAGAGCCCCGACAGGGAGCTCCTACGAGCAGTACTTC. The chain links TRBV15 to TRBJ2-7; 7 bases line up with TRBD1. Germline trimming cut 1 base from V and 0 bases from J; bases unmatched to any gene: 6. Germline CDR1 is LNHNV and CDR2 is YYDKDF (reference sequence). The CDR3 runs to 16 residues.